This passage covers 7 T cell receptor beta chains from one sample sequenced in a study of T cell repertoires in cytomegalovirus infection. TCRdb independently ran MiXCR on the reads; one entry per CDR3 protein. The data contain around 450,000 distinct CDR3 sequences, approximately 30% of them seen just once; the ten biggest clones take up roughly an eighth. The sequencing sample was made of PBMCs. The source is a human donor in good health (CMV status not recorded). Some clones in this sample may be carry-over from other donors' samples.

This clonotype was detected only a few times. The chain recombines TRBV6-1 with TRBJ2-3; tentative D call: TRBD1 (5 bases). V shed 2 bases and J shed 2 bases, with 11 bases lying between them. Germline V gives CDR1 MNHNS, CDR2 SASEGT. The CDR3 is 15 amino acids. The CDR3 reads CASSETGHLTDTQYF. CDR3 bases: TGTGCCAGCAGTGAAACCGGACACCTCACAGATACGCAGTATTTT.

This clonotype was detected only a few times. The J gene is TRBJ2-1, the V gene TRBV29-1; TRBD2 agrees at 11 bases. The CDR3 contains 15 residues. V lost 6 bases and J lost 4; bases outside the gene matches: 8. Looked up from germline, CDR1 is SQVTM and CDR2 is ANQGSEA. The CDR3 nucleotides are TGCAGCGTCCCACGAGGGACTAGCGGTTACAATGAGCAGTTCTTC. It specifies CSVPRGTSGYNEQFF.

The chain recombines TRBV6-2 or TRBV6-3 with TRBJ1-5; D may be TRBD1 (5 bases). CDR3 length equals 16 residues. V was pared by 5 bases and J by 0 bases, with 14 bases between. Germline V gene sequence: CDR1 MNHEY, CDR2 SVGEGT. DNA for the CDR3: TGTGCCAGCAGTGGCCCCAGGGTCAATAGCAATCAGCCCCAGCATTTT. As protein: CASSGPRVNSNQPQHF.

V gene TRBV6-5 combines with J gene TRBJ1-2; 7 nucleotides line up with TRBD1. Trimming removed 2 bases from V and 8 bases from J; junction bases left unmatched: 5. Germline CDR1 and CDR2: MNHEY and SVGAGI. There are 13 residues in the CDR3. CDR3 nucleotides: TGTGCCAGCAGTTACCGACAGGGCGGGGGCTACACCTTC. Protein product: CASSYRQGGGYTF.

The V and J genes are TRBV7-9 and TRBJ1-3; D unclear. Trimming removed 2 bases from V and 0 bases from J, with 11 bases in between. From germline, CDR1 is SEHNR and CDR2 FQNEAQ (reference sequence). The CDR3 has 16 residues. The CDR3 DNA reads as TGTGCCAGCAGCTTATCCGCGAACAACTCTGGAAACACCATATATTTT. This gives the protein CASSLSANNSGNTIYF. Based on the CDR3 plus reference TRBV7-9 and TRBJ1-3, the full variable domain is DTGVSQNPRHKITKRGQNVTFRCDPISEHNRLYWYRQTLGQGPEFLTYFQNEAQLEKSRLLSDRFSAERPKGSFSTLEIQRTEQGDSAMYLCASSLSANNSGNTIYFGEGSWLTVV.

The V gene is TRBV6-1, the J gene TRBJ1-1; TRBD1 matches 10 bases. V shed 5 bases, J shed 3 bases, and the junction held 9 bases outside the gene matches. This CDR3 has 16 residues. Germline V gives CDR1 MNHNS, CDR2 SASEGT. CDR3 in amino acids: CASSSGTGVWDTEAFF. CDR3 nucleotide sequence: TGTGCCAGCAGTTCCGGGACAGGGGTCTGGGACACTGAAGCTTTCTTT.

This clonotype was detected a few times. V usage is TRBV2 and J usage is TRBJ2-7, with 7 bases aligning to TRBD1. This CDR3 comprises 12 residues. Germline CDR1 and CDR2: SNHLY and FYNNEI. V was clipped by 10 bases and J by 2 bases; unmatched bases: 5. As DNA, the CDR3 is TGTGCCAAGGGACAGTTTACCTACGAGCAGTACTTC. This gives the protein CAKGQFTYEQYF.